The rows below give T cell receptor beta chains drawn from one sample of a study of cytomegalovirus exposure and HLA in healthy donors. The data were produced by immunoSEQ multiplex PCR, yet TCRdb's version contains in-frame clones alone and is incomplete. Of under 200,000 clones in the sample, 77% were seen once. The sample taken for sequencing was PBMCs. All receptors derive from a female donor in good health and CMV-seronegative. The CDR3 runs from the conserved cysteine through the conserved F or W. The D gene is left open where the match is weak. Clone size, where shown, is once, few, many, or a class for clones that have expanded.

d_gene: TRBD1
j_gene: TRBJ1-1
v_gene: TRBV6-5
abundance: .
CDR3nt: TGTGCCAGCAGTTACTCCTCCCGGGACAGGGGGCTTTTAGCTTTCTTT
CDR3aa: CASSYSSRDRGLLAFF

d_gene: TRBD2
j_gene: TRBJ2-1
v_gene: TRBV19
abundance: .
CDR3nt: TGTGCCAGTAATTTTGGCGGGAGTGATGAGCAGTTCTTC
CDR3aa: CASNFGGSDEQFF

d_gene: .
j_gene: TRBJ2-1
v_gene: TRBV15
abundance: .
CDR3nt: TGTGCCACCAGCAGAGGTGACAGGTTCCTCACCTACAATGAGCAGTTCTTC
CDR3aa: CATSRGDRFLTYNEQFF

d_gene: TRBD2
j_gene: TRBJ2-2
v_gene: TRBV27
abundance: .
CDR3nt: TGTGCCAGCAGTTTGGTCTACGGGAGGGACACCGGGGAGCTGTTTTTT
CDR3aa: CASSLVYGRDTGELFF

d_gene: .
j_gene: TRBJ1-2
v_gene: TRBV12-2
abundance: .
CDR3nt: TGTGCAAGTCGCGACGGACAGGTTTACGGCTACACCTTC
CDR3aa: CASRDGQVYGYTF

d_gene: TRBD1
j_gene: TRBJ2-3
v_gene: TRBV5-1
abundance: .
CDR3nt: TGCGCCAGCAACGCCGGGACAGGGAGCACAGATACGCAGTATTTT
CDR3aa: CASNAGTGSTDTQYF

d_gene: TRBD2
j_gene: TRBJ2-1
v_gene: TRBV19
abundance: .
CDR3nt: TGTGCCAGTAGGGCGGGAGTGGGATACAATGAGCAGTTCTTC
CDR3aa: CASRAGVGYNEQFF

d_gene: .
j_gene: TRBJ2-7
v_gene: TRBV25-1
abundance: .
CDR3nt: TGTGCCAGTACAGCGGCGGAAGAAGTCACCTACGAGCAGTACTTC
CDR3aa: CASTAAEEVTYEQYF

d_gene: TRBD2
j_gene: TRBJ2-5
v_gene: TRBV5-1
abundance: .
CDR3nt: TGCGCCAGCACCTCTAGCGGCGCCTACCAAGAGACCCAGTACTTC
CDR3aa: CASTSSGAYQETQYF

d_gene: TRBD2
j_gene: TRBJ2-5
v_gene: TRBV2
abundance: .
CDR3nt: TGTGCCAGCAGCCCTAGACTAGCGGGACTTGGCGAGACCCAGTACTTC
CDR3aa: CASSPRLAGLGETQYF

d_gene: .
j_gene: TRBJ1-1
v_gene: TRBV7-9
abundance: .
CDR3nt: TGTGCCAGCAGCTTAGGGGTAGGGGTTGGCACTGAAGCTTTCTTT
CDR3aa: CASSLGVGVGTEAFF

d_gene: TRBD2
j_gene: TRBJ2-3
v_gene: TRBV29-1
abundance: few
CDR3nt: TGCAGCGTTCCTAGCGGGGGGGCAGATACGCAGTATTTT
CDR3aa: CSVPSGGADTQYF

d_gene: .
j_gene: TRBJ2-7
v_gene: TRBV30
abundance: once
CDR3nt: TGTGCCTCGGGGGTAAGCGGTCCCTACGAGCAGTACTTC
CDR3aa: CASGVSGPYEQYF

d_gene: TRBD1
j_gene: TRBJ1-5
v_gene: TRBV9
abundance: .
CDR3nt: TGTGCCAGCAGCGTAGACAGGGGGCGGGATAGCAATCAGCCCCAGCATTTT
CDR3aa: CASSVDRGRDSNQPQHF

d_gene: TRBD1
j_gene: TRBJ1-6
v_gene: TRBV30
abundance: .
CDR3nt: TGTGCCTGGACCAACAGGGGTCATAATTCACCCCTCCACTTT
CDR3aa: CAWTNRGHNSPLHF

d_gene: TRBD1
j_gene: TRBJ2-7
v_gene: TRBV30
abundance: .
CDR3nt: TGTGCCTGGACAGGGGGCGATTACGAGCAGTACTTC
CDR3aa: CAWTGGDYEQYF

d_gene: TRBD2
j_gene: TRBJ2-7
v_gene: TRBV19
abundance: .
CDR3nt: TGTGCCAGTAGTTTCGGACTAGCGGCCTACGAGCAGTACTTC
CDR3aa: CASSFGLAAYEQYF

d_gene: .
j_gene: TRBJ2-1
v_gene: TRBV12-5
abundance: .
CDR3nt: TGTGCTTCCACTTCAGGGGCCACCTCCTACAATGAGCAGTTCTTC
CDR3aa: CASTSGATSYNEQFF

d_gene: .
j_gene: TRBJ2-1
v_gene: TRBV5-1
abundance: .
CDR3nt: TGCGCCAGCAGCTTGGGCTACCTATCCAATGAGCAGTTCTTC
CDR3aa: CASSLGYLSNEQFF

d_gene: TRBD1
j_gene: TRBJ2-7
v_gene: TRBV5-4
abundance: .
CDR3nt: TGTGCCAGCAGCCCGGCGACAGGGGCGCTTTACGAGCAGTACTTC
CDR3aa: CASSPATGALYEQYF

d_gene: .
j_gene: TRBJ2-7
v_gene: TRBV28
abundance: .
CDR3nt: TGTGCCAGCAGTCCTAGGACAGAGTTCTCCTACGAGCAGTACTTC
CDR3aa: CASSPRTEFSYEQYF

d_gene: .
j_gene: TRBJ1-3
v_gene: TRBV18
abundance: .
CDR3nt: TGTGCCAGCTCATCCGGACTTATTTCTGGAAACACCATATATTTT
CDR3aa: CASSSGLISGNTIYF

d_gene: .
j_gene: TRBJ1-1
v_gene: TRBV7-9
abundance: .
CDR3nt: TGTGCCAGCAGCCGGGTGGGGCGGGGGGTGCACACTGAAGCTTTCTTT
CDR3aa: CASSRVGRGVHTEAFF

d_gene: TRBD2
j_gene: TRBJ2-3
v_gene: TRBV25-1
abundance: few
CDR3nt: TGTGCCAGCAGCGGGGTTCTGGGACTAGCGGGAGCAGATACGCAGTATTTT
CDR3aa: CASSGVLGLAGADTQYF

d_gene: .
j_gene: TRBJ1-2
v_gene: TRBV5-4
abundance: .
CDR3nt: TGTGCCAGCAGCTTGTTGGGCAGGGGCTCCGATGGCTACACCTTC
CDR3aa: CASSLLGRGSDGYTF

d_gene: TRBD1
j_gene: TRBJ1-1
v_gene: TRBV28
abundance: .
CDR3nt: TGTGCCAGCGGTTACAGAACAGGGGGGGATACTGAAGCTTTCTTT
CDR3aa: CASGYRTGGDTEAFF

d_gene: TRBD2
j_gene: TRBJ2-5
v_gene: TRBV28
abundance: .
CDR3nt: TGTGCCAGCAGTTACCGAGCGGGAGAAGAGACCCAGTACTTC
CDR3aa: CASSYRAGEETQYF

d_gene: TRBD1
j_gene: TRBJ2-7
v_gene: TRBV5-4
abundance: .
CDR3nt: TGTGCCAGCAGGAAGCAGGGGGCCGACGAGCAGTACTTC
CDR3aa: CASRKQGADEQYF

d_gene: .
j_gene: TRBJ2-1
v_gene: TRBV19
abundance: .
CDR3nt: TGTGCCAGTAGTACCTTAGCGGAGAGCGATGAGCAGTTCTTC
CDR3aa: CASSTLAESDEQFF

d_gene: TRBD2
j_gene: TRBJ2-5
v_gene: TRBV9
abundance: .
CDR3nt: TGTGCCAGCAGCGTATTGGCGGGAGGCCAAGAGACCCAGTACTTC
CDR3aa: CASSVLAGGQETQYF

d_gene: .
j_gene: TRBJ1-1
v_gene: TRBV19
abundance: .
CDR3nt: TGTGCCTCCTCGCAGGGGTGGAACACTGAAGCTTTCTTT
CDR3aa: CASSQGWNTEAFF

d_gene: TRBD2
j_gene: TRBJ2-7
v_gene: TRBV27
abundance: .
CDR3nt: TGTGCCAGCAGGACTAGCGGGGGGGCCCGATACTACGAGCAGTACTTC
CDR3aa: CASRTSGGARYYEQYF

d_gene: .
j_gene: TRBJ1-1
v_gene: TRBV7-2
abundance: .
CDR3nt: TGTGCCAGCAGTCAAACAGGGAACACTGAAGCTTTCTTT
CDR3aa: CASSQTGNTEAFF

d_gene: TRBD1
j_gene: TRBJ2-1
v_gene: TRBV2
abundance: .
CDR3nt: TGTGCCAGCAGCGGGACAGGGGGGGCTGAAGAGCAGTTCTTC
CDR3aa: CASSGTGGAEEQFF

d_gene: TRBD1
j_gene: TRBJ1-1
v_gene: TRBV7-9
abundance: .
CDR3nt: TGTGCCAGCAGCCGGGACAGGGGTGCGTCTGAAGCTTTCTTT
CDR3aa: CASSRDRGASEAFF

d_gene: .
j_gene: TRBJ1-2
v_gene: TRBV28
abundance: .
CDR3nt: TGTGCCAGCAGACCTACAGGGTCCTATGGCTACACCTTC
CDR3aa: CASRPTGSYGYTF

d_gene: .
j_gene: TRBJ1-1
v_gene: TRBV5-4
abundance: .
CDR3nt: TGTGCCAGCAGCTTGGGACAGGTGAACACTGAAGCTTTCTTT
CDR3aa: CASSLGQVNTEAFF

d_gene: TRBD2
j_gene: TRBJ2-7
v_gene: TRBV9
abundance: .
CDR3nt: TGTGCCAGCAGCGTAGATCCTAGCGGGGACTACGAGCAGTACTTC
CDR3aa: CASSVDPSGDYEQYF

d_gene: TRBD1
j_gene: TRBJ1-5
v_gene: TRBV7-9
abundance: .
CDR3nt: TGTTCCAGCAGCTTAACGACAGGGAAGTTAGCGAATCAGCCCCAGCATTTT
CDR3aa: CSSSLTTGKLANQPQHF

d_gene: TRBD1
j_gene: TRBJ1-6
v_gene: TRBV9
abundance: few
CDR3nt: TGTGCCAGCAGCGTAGAGGGGACAGGGGGCTCACCCCTCCACTTT
CDR3aa: CASSVEGTGGSPLHF

d_gene: TRBD1
j_gene: TRBJ1-4
v_gene: TRBV4-3
abundance: .
CDR3nt: TGCGCCAGCAGCCAAGAGGGGGGACAGAATGAAAAACTGTTTTTT
CDR3aa: CASSQEGGQNEKLFF

d_gene: .
j_gene: TRBJ1-6
v_gene: TRBV10-3
abundance: .
CDR3nt: TGTGCCACCTGGGACACCCTTGGTTCACCCCTCCACTTT
CDR3aa: CATWDTLGSPLHF

d_gene: TRBD2
j_gene: TRBJ2-2
v_gene: TRBV6-5
abundance: .
CDR3nt: TGTGCCAGCAGTTCAAGGGGACTAGCGGCCGGGGAGCTGTTTTTT
CDR3aa: CASSSRGLAAGELFF